This T cell receptor beta chain was recovered during a study of shared clonotypes between healthy human individuals. Study at large: Per donor, three plates held CD4 naive cells, three held CD4 memory, two held CD8 naive and one held CD8 memory. Study-wide results and caveats: Tissue TCR repertoires likely differ from these blood-only repertoires. Relative to their counterparts shared across all four donors, non-shared clonotypes exhibited diminished generation probabilities.

With respect to this clone: Its antigen is still unknown.

Both subsets, CD45RA+ naive and CD45RA-negative memory, were split from the CD4+ cells. TCRdb keeps only in-frame clones here, not all; method: immunoSEQ multiplex PCR. The table lists about 2.3 million clones, about nine tenths of them singletons, with 0.37% in the top ten. The J segment lost 3 bases and the V segment lost 1 base, leaving 14 bases of the junction unmatched. The CDR3 length is 19 residues. Germline values: CDR1 SGHDN, CDR2 FVKESK. Sequenced: naive CD4+ T cells from PBMCs. Regarding subset: CD45RA+ positively selected. J is TRBJ2-7 and V is TRBV14; 11 bases line up with TRBD2. The TCR comes from a man aged 18-30 years in good health. Some clones in this sample may be carry-over from other donors' samples. CDR3 sequence: CASSQASPYPSGRIYEQYF. The CDR3, as DNA: TGTGCCAGCAGCCAAGCTTCCCCCTACCCTAGCGGGAGGATCTACGAGCAGTACTTC.